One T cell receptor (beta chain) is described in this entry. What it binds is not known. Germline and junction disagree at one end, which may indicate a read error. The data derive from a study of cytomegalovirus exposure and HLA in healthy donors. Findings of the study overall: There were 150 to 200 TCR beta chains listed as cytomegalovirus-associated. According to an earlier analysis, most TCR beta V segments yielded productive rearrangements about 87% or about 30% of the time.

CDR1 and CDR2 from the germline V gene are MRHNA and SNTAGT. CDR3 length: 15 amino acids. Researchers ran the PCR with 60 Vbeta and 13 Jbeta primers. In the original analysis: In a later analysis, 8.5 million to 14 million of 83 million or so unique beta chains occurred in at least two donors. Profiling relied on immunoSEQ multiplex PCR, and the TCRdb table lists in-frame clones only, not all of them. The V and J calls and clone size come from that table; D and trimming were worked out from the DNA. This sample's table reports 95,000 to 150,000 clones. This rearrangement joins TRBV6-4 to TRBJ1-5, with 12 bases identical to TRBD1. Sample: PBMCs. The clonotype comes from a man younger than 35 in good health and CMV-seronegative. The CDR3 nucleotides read TGTGCCAGCAGTGCCGGGACAGGGGGCAACCAGCCCCAGCATTTT. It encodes CASSAGTGGNQPQHF.